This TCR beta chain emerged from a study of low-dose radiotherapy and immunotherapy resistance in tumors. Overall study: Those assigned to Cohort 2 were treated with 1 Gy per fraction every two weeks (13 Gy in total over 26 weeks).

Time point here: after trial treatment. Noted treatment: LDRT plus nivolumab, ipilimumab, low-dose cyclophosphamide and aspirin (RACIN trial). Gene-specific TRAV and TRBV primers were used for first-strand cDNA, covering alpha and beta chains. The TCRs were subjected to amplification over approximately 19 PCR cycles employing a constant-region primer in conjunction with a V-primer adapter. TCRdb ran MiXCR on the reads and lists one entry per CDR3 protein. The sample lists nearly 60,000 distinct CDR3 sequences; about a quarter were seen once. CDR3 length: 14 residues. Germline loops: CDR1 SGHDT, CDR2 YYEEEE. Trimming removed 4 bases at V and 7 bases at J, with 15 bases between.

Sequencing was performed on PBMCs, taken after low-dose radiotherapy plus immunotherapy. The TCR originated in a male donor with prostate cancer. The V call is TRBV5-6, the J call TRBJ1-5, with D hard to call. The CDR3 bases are TGTGCCAGCAGCCGTGGTCCAAGCGGGCAGCCCCAGCATTTT. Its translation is CASSRGPSGQPQHF.